This is a list of T cell receptor beta chains from one sample in a study of response to subunit inactivated influenza vaccine. TCRdb reanalysed the RT-PCR reads using MiXCR and keeps one entry per CDR3 protein. Of more than 150,000 distinct CDR3 sequences listed, over 8.5% are singletons. The sample consisted of CD8+ T cells sorted from PBMCs, taken about 23 months after vaccination. Receptors were obtained from a man between 50 and 69 years old who received an inactivated influenza vaccine. The CDR3 runs from the conserved cysteine through the conserved F or W. D genes are given only for firm matches. A row's size may be missing; if present it is once, few, many or a size class.

D	V	J	size	CDR3	DNA
TRBD1	TRBV20-1	TRBJ2-2	many	CSASRTGFSTGELFF	TGCAGTGCTAGTCGGACAGGGTTTAGCACCGGGGAGCTGTTTTTT
-	TRBV7-8	TRBJ2-1	many	CASSWRANTMSGQFF	TGTGCCAGCAGCTGGAGGGCCAATACAATGAGCGGTCAGTTCTTC
-	TRBV28	TRBJ1-6	few	CASSGERESYNSPLHF	TGTGCCAGCAGTGGGGAAAGGGAATCCTATAATTCACCCCTCCACTTT
TRBD1	TRBV27	TRBJ1-2	few	CASSVTGTANYGYTF	TGTGCCAGCAGTGTCACCGGGACAGCTAACTATGGCTACACCTTC
-	TRBV7-9	TRBJ2-1	few	CASSYAPRGPNEQFF	TGTGCCAGCAGCTACGCTCCTCGGGGTCCCAATGAGCAGTTCTTC
TRBD1	TRBV6-5	TRBJ2-3	-	CASSYSTGGADTQYF	TGTGCCAGCAGTTACAGTACAGGGGGCGCAGATACGCAGTATTTT
TRBD1	TRBV6-2/TRBV6-3	TRBJ2-3	-	CASSYIRGQGTDTQYF	TGTGCCAGCAGTTACATCAGGGGGCAAGGCACAGATACGCAGTATTTT
TRBD1	TRBV2	TRBJ2-7	many	CASEGQGVSYEQYF	TGTGCCAGCGAGGGACAGGGGGTCTCCTACGAGCAGTACTTC
-	TRBV7-9	TRBJ2-3	few	CASSLVGETDTQYF	TGTGCCAGCAGCTTAGTGGGGGAGACAGATACGCAGTATTTT
-	TRBV15	TRBJ2-3	-	CATSRDRRITDTQYF	TGTGCCACCAGCCGGGATAGAAGGATTACAGATACGCAGTATTTT
TRBD2	TRBV19	TRBJ2-1	-	CASSMDSGGYNEQFF	TGTGCCAGTAGTATGGATAGCGGGGGATACAATGAGCAGTTCTTC
-	TRBV11-1	TRBJ2-5	-	CASSTSKLRTDQETQYF	TGTGCCAGCAGCACCAGCAAGCTCCGGACAGACCAAGAGACCCAGTACTTC
-	TRBV7-9	TRBJ1-2	few	CASSNKPYGYTF	TGTGCCAGCAGCAATAAGCCCTATGGCTACACCTTC
-	TRBV6-2/TRBV6-3	TRBJ1-1	many	CASSQGTEAFF	TGTGCCAGCAGCCAGGGGACTGAAGCTTTCTTT
-	TRBV7-9	TRBJ1-4	many	CASGRVEDEKLFF	TGTGCCAGCGGCAGGGTCGAGGATGAAAAACTGTTTTTT
TRBD1	TRBV9	TRBJ1-2	-	CASSARPYTSGQLSYTF	TGTGCCAGCAGCGCTCGGCCTTATACTTCGGGACAGCTCTCCTACACCTTC
-	TRBV7-9	TRBJ2-1	-	CASPRNYSSYNEQFF	TGTGCCAGCCCCCGAAATTACAGCTCCTACAATGAGCAGTTCTTC
-	TRBV20-1	TRBJ2-7	many	CSARGLALGEQYF	TGCAGTGCAAGAGGGCTAGCTTTAGGGGAGCAGTACTTC
-	TRBV12-3/TRBV12-4	TRBJ2-3	-	CASSPRQELTDTQYF	TGTGCCAGCAGTCCCCGACAGGAGCTCACAGATACGCAGTATTTT
-	TRBV4-3	TRBJ2-7	-	CASSQTDRFHEQYF	TGCGCCAGCAGCCAAACCGACAGGTTCCACGAGCAGTACTTC
TRBD2	TRBV10-3	TRBJ2-7	few	CAISEGLAGLYEQYF	TGTGCCATCAGTGAGGGTCTAGCGGGACTATACGAGCAGTACTTC
TRBD2	TRBV30	TRBJ2-1	-	CAWSVLAGAFNEQFF	TGTGCCTGGAGTGTACTAGCGGGAGCCTTCAATGAGCAGTTCTTC
-	TRBV14	TRBJ2-7	many	CASSQVASKYEQYF	TGTGCCAGCAGCCAAGTAGCATCGAAGTACGAGCAGTACTTC
-	TRBV4-1	TRBJ2-1	few	CASSLRGESYNEQFF	TGCGCCAGCAGCCTAAGGGGGGAATCCTACAATGAGCAGTTCTTC
-	TRBV12-3/TRBV12-4	TRBJ2-5	few	CASSLDPRGRGETQYF	TGTGCCAGCAGTTTAGACCCCAGAGGGCGCGGAGAGACCCAGTACTTC
-	TRBV12-3/TRBV12-4	TRBJ1-5	few	CASSFGTRYQPQHF	TGTGCCAGCAGCTTCGGGACGCGTTATCAGCCCCAGCATTTT
-	TRBV29-1	TRBJ1-1	-	CSVVLAGMNTEAFF	TGCAGCGTTGTCCTAGCAGGAATGAACACTGAAGCTTTCTTT